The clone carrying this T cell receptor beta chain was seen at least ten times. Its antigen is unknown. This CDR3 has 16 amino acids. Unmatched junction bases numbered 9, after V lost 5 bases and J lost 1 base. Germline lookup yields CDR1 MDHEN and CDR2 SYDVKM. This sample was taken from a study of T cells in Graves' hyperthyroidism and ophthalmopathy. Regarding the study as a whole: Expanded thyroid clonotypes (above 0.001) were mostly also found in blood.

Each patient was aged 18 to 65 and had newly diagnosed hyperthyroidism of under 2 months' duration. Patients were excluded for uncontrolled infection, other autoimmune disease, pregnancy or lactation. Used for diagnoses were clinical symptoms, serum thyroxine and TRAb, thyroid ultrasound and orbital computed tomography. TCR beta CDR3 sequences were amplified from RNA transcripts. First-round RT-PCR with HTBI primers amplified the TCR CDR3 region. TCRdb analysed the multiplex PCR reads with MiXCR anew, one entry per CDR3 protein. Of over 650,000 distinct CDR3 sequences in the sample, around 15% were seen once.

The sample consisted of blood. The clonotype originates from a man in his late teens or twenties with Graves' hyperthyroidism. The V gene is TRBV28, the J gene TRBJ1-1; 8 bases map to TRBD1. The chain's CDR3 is CASSPILTGANTEAFF. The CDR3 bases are TGTGCCAGCAGTCCGATACTGACAGGGGCGAACACTGAAGCTTTCTTT.